This T cell receptor beta chain was obtained from a study of blood T cell repertoires in COVID-19. Study overall: T cells, B-cell-depleted T cells, or PBMCs provided the cDNA or gDNA that served as material.

In the authors' methods: How many nucleated cells were present was estimated from reference gene primer amplification. TCRdb's copy holds only in-frame clones and misses some; the assay was immunoSEQ multiplex PCR. From that table come the V and J calls and clone size; the DNA was used to work out D and trimming. In the table there are fewer than 600,000 clones, roughly nine tenths of which are singletons. This clone came up once. V was pared by 5 bases and J by 4 bases, with 14 bases between. CDR3 length equals 14 residues. Germline CDR1 SGHVS, CDR2 FNYEAQ. The specimen was peripheral blood. The chain is built from TRBV7-6 and TRBJ1-2; D call uncertain. The TCR sequence derives from a man aged 18 to 29 with COVID-19, enrolled during active disease. The CDR3 loop is CASSPGRTGYGYTF. The CDR3 coding sequence is TGTGCCAGCAGCCCCGGGAGGACTGGCTATGGCTACACCTTC.